This T cell receptor beta chain was retrieved from a study of cytomegalovirus exposure and HLA in healthy donors. Study outcomes and limitations: It was reportedly the case that the classifier diagnosed cytomegalovirus status with high specificity and sensitivity. A list of around 150 TCR beta chains associated with cytomegalovirus was given. Three CMV-associated chains were confirmed in vitro to be specific for CMV antigens. Most TCR sequences proved rare, with some public TCRs found in many donors.

This clone was detected only once. What it binds is unknown. Germline assignment: CDR1 DFQATT and CDR2 SNEGSKA (reference sequence). The germline V and J ends were trimmed by 2 bases and 2 bases, with 3 bases remaining between them. This CDR3 has 11 amino acids. Libraries were prepared by immunoSEQ multiplex PCR; TCRdb keeps only in-frame clonotypes and omits some of them. The table has over 85,000 clones, over 75% seen once; the top ten hold roughly 1.4%. This TCR came from a woman between 25 and 40 years old in good health and CMV-seropositive. V usage is TRBV20-1 and J usage is TRBJ1-1; D is unclear. What was sequenced was PBMCs. This CDR3 is CSARYNTEAFF. CDR3 bases: TGCAGTGCTAGATATAACACTGAAGCTTTCTTT.